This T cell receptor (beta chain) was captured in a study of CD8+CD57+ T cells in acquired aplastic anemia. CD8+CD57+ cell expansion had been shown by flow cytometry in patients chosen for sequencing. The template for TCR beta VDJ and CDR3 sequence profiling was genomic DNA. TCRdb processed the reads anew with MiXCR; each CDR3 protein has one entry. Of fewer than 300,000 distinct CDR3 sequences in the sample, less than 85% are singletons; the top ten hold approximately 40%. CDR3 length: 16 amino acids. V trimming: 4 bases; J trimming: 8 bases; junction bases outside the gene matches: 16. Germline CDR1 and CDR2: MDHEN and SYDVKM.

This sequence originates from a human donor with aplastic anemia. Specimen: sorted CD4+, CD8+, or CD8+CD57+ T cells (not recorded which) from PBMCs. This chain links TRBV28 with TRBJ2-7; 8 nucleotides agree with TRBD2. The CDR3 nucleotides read TGTGCCAGCAGTTCCACGGGCGGGAGGACAGTGACCCAGCAGTACGTC. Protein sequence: CASSSTGGRTVTQQYV.